Listed below are T cell receptor beta chains from one sample, sequenced in a study of beta chain features in type 1 diabetes. Profiled with immunoSEQ multiplex PCR; TCRdb holds only in-frame clones, not every one. The sample contains under 400,000 clones, around 12% of which appear only once. The sequenced material came from naive CD4+ T cells from blood. The receptors derive from a woman under 30 with type 1 diabetes. Each CDR3 is given with its conserved first and last residue. The order of the fields is D gene, V gene, CDR3 protein. The D gene is left open where the match is weak.

TRBD1 TRBV4-3 CASSQKGANSPLHF
TRBD1 TRBV11-1 CASSRDRGNRGYTF
NA TRBV5-4 CASSFSASSSGTQYF
NA TRBV9 CASSVGSVNTEAFF
NA TRBV9 CASSQGYSNQPQHF
TRBD2 TRBV5-1 CASRTSAPYEQYF
TRBD2 TRBV5-4 CASSLSGGGSRTNLEYF
NA TRBV30 CAWSPPLLLAYEQYF
NA TRBV27 CASSLWGDPRAFF
TRBD2 TRBV28 CASRPSGVDTQYF
NA TRBV30 CAWSRMGGETQYF
NA TRBV5-1 CASSLALANEKLFF
TRBD2 TRBV2 CASLAGGPHNEQFF
TRBD1 TRBV5-6 CASSSTGVGYEQYF
NA TRBV30 CAWSPRGGARGNQPQHF
TRBD2 TRBV7-2 CASSLTSGGAGETQYF
TRBD2 TRBV11-2 CASSRGLAGGVGDTQYF
TRBD1 TRBV28 CASSLGTASTDTQYF
TRBD2 TRBV11-2 CASSYTSGHLAKNIQYF
TRBD1 TRBV7-2 CASSPLPAGTGPGEQYF
NA TRBV2 CASSEGAVGTQYF
NA TRBV4-1 CASSQEHRKVFEKLFF
TRBD1 TRBV4-3 CASSQGTGGEFTEAFF
NA TRBV7-9 CASSLRGTRFNEQFF
TRBD2 TRBV28 CASSQHSSGRVHTQYF
NA TRBV15 CATSRDIDLVDIQYF
NA TRBV11-2 CASRIAGNHGYTF
TRBD1 TRBV2 CASRDLQGVNYGYTF
TRBD1 TRBV27 CASRQTDRGRGKLFF
TRBD2 TRBV15 CATSRLAADTQYF
TRBD1 TRBV23-1 CASSPPGQSYNEQFF
NA TRBV9 CASSRIQAGNQYF
NA TRBV29-1 CSVGRVTHNEQFF
NA TRBV6-5 CASQGAYGYTF
TRBD1 TRBV28 CASSFPPVTGRVYNEQFF
TRBD1 TRBV6-6 CASSLGTGPNQPQHF
NA TRBV11-3 CASTSGEVYGYTF
NA TRBV5-6 CASSLIRANPLNTEAFF
NA TRBV4-3 CASSQDFGEYGYTF
NA TRBV9 CASSLQGRIGLIGANVLTF
NA TRBV7-2 CASRPGGGNTIYF
TRBD1 TRBV19 CASSRHRGPVQPQHF
NA TRBV4-3 CASSQGDSALSGNTIYF
NA TRBV9 CASSVGYMNTEAFF
TRBD1 TRBV12-5 CASGLAGTGRNEQFF
TRBD2 TRBV7-2 CASSLALPGLVGGTQYF